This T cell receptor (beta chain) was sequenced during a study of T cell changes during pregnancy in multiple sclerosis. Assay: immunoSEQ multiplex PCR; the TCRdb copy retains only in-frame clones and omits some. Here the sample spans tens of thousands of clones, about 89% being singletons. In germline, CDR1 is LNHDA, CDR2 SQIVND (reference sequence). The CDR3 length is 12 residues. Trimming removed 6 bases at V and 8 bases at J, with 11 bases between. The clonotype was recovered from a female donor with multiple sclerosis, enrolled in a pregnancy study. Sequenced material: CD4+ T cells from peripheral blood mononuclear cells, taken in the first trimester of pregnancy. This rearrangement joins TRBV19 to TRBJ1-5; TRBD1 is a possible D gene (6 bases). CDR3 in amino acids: CASSFDRKPQHF. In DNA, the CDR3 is TGTGCCAGTAGCTTCGACAGGAAGCCCCAGCATTTT.